Each of the 30 T cell receptor beta chains below was sequenced from the same sample in a study of chronic HIV infection and antiretroviral therapy. A single record per CDR3 protein comes from TCRdb applying MiXCR to the 5' RACE reads. The sample contains 30,000 to 45,000 distinct CDR3 sequences, roughly 8.8% of which appear only once. The sequenced sample consisted of peripheral blood. These receptors were obtained from an adult who had HIV and had not received antiretroviral therapy, or was an uninfected healthy control (not recorded which).

A few counts support this clonotype. V gene TRBV4-3 combines with J gene TRBJ2-3; D is uncertain. Germline-derived CDR1 and CDR2 are LGHNA and YSLEER. Trimming left V 3 bases short and J 5 bases short, with 12 bases between. The CDR3 has 14 amino acids. This CDR3 is CASSQRLEIDTQYF. The CDR3 nucleotides are TGCGCCAGCAGCCAGCGACTGGAGATAGATACGCAGTATTTT.

This clonotype occurred many times. This chain joins TRBV28 and TRBJ2-2, with D perhaps matching TRBD2 (6 bases). This CDR3 is 15 amino acids long. Trimming took 3 bases from V and 5 from J, leaving 13 bases between them. Germline-derived CDR1 and CDR2 are MDHEN and SYDVKM. The CDR3 spells CASSLPGVGTGELFF. CDR3 coding DNA: TGTGCCAGCAGTTTGCCGGGAGTCGGGACCGGGGAGCTGTTTTTT. Filled out from reference TRBV28 and TRBJ2-2, the complete variable domain reads DVKVTQSSRYLVKRTGEKVFLECVQDMDHENMFWYRQDPGLGLRLIYFSYDVKMKEKGDIPEGYSVSREKKERFSLILESASTNQTSMYLCASSLPGVGTGELFFGEGSRLTVL.

This clonotype was seen ten or more times. The V call is TRBV4-1, the J call TRBJ2-1; D gene unclear. This CDR3 is 13 amino acids long. Germline CDR1 reads MGHRA; CDR2 reads YSYEKL. Trimming stripped 0 bases from V and 9 bases from J, with 9 bases between. The CDR3 is CASSQDLEIEQFF. The CDR3 region has the DNA TGCGCCAGCAGCCAAGATCTAGAGATTGAGCAGTTCTTC.

Worth noting for this clonotype: Compared with germline, one end of the junction differs, possibly owing to a read error. V gene TRBV28 combines with J gene TRBJ1-3; the D is unclear. Germline CDR1 is MDHEN and CDR2 is SYDVKM. The CDR3 is made up of 15 amino acids. CDR3 in DNA: TGTGCCAGCAGTTTATTTACAGTCTCTGGAAACACCGTATATTTT. Translated, it gives CASSLFTVSGNTVYF.

This clonotype occurred many times. This chain connects TRBV28 to TRBJ2-5; TRBD1 aligns across 8 bases. This CDR3 contains 15 residues. The J segment lost 4 bases and the V segment lost 3 bases, leaving 7 bases of the junction unmatched. Germline values: CDR1 MDHEN, CDR2 SYDVKM. CDR3 coding DNA: TGTGCCAGCAGTTTCAACGACAGGGGTAGAGAGACCCAGTACTTC. Its translation: CASSFNDRGRETQYF.

The rearrangement joins TRBV7-9 to TRBJ2-1; 7 bases agree with TRBD2. This CDR3 is built from 20 residues. Germline CDR1 reads SEHNR; CDR2 reads FQNEAQ (reference sequence). With 4 bases clipped from V and 4 bases from J, the junction kept 22 bases outside the gene matches. DNA of the CDR3: TGTGCCAGCAGCTCGACCCCTGGGACTACCTCCCTGTACAGGTACAATGAGCAGTTCTTC. It specifies CASSSTPGTTSLYRYNEQFF.

At least ten counts were recorded for this clonotype. The CDR3 reads CASSSWDGKSEQYF. The CDR3 DNA follows: TGTGCCAGCAGTTCCTGGGACGGGAAGAGCGAGCAGTACTTC. This sequence joins TRBV28 and TRBJ2-7; D is perhaps TRBD1 or TRBD2 (5 bases each). The CDR3 runs to 14 residues. V lost 4 bases and J 6 bases, leaving 16 bases between the germline ends. Germline V gene sequence: CDR1 MDHEN, CDR2 SYDVKM.

This clonotype has at least ten counts. V and J are TRBV29-1 and TRBJ2-7; 9 nucleotides match TRBD2. The CDR3 is 13 residues long. CDR1 is SQVTM, CDR2 ANQGSEA, per germline. J gave up 7 bases and V 5 bases, and 9 bases lay outside the gene matches. The CDR3: CSVKVAGVREQYF. Written as DNA, the CDR3 is TGCAGCGTTAAGGTAGCGGGAGTACGGGAGCAGTACTTC.

This clonotype was observed a few times. The chain joins TRBV20-1 to TRBJ2-3; unclear D gene. The CDR3 has 11 amino acids. Germline V gene lookup returns CDR1 DFQATT and CDR2 SNEGSKA (reference sequence). V shed 4 bases and J shed 4 bases, with 6 bases lying between them. CDR3 loop: CSATNPDTQYF. CDR3 nucleotides: TGCAGTGCTACCAATCCAGATACGCAGTATTTT.

Ten or more counts support this clonotype. The chain carries TRBV6-1 and TRBJ1-2, with a tentative D call TRBD1 (6 bases). In germline, CDR1 is MNHNS, CDR2 SASEGT. The CDR3 has 13 residues. V gave up 7 bases and J gave up 4 bases, with 13 bases separating them. CDR3: CASTTGISYGYTF. As DNA, the CDR3 is TGTGCCAGCACCACAGGGATCAGCTATGGCTACACCTTC.

Many counts were recorded for this clonotype. This rearrangement joins TRBV29-1 to TRBJ2-3, with 8 positions matching TRBD2. V gave up 5 bases and J gave up 5 bases; unmatched junction bases: 9. CDR3 size: 14 residues. The germline V gene encodes CDR1 SQVTM and CDR2 ANQGSEA. CDR3 loop: CSVPLAGKEDTQYF. The CDR3 region has the DNA TGCAGCGTTCCGCTAGCGGGTAAGGAAGATACGCAGTATTTT.

This clonotype has a count of ten or more. The V gene is TRBV28, the J gene TRBJ2-5, with D possibly TRBD1 on 6 matching bases. Trimming shortened V by 5 bases and J by 3 bases, and 16 bases separated the two germline ends. Germline V gene lookup returns CDR1 MDHEN and CDR2 SYDVKM. This CDR3 has 15 residues. The CDR3 bases are TGTGCCAGCAGTCTTACCCAGGGGATCGAAGAGACCCAGTACTTC. This encodes CASSLTQGIEETQYF.

The chain carries TRBV28 and TRBJ1-2; D is perhaps TRBD1 (6 bases). The CDR3 loop spans 14 amino acids. CDR1 and CDR2 from the germline V gene are MDHEN and SYDVKM. V was clipped by 5 bases and J by 6 bases, with 16 bases between them. As DNA, the CDR3 is TGTGCCAGCAGTAGTGGACAGAGAATCCATGGCTACACCTTC. This sequence encodes CASSSGQRIHGYTF.

As regards this clonotype: A much larger clone lies a single base off, so this may be a read error. The V gene is TRBV28, the J gene TRBJ2-7; D unclear. The germline CDR1 and CDR2 sequences are MDHEN and SYDVKM. Trimming left V 7 bases short and J 3 bases short, with 13 bases between. This CDR3 has 13 residues. The chain's CDR3 is CASISSQDYEQYF. The CDR3 DNA reads as TGTGCCAGCATTAGTAGTCAGGACTACGAGCAGTACTTC.

This clonotype was counted ten times or more. This chain joins TRBV28 and TRBJ1-1; perhaps TRBD1 as D (5 bases). This CDR3 contains 12 residues. Trimming shortened V by 7 bases and J by 5 bases, and 11 bases separated the two germline ends. Germline loops: CDR1 MDHEN, CDR2 SYDVKM. The CDR3 loop is CASMRGDTEAFF. CDR3 bases: TGTGCCAGCATGCGGGGGGATACTGAAGCTTTCTTT.

This clonotype showed up just a few times. The chain carries TRBV5-4 and TRBJ2-1; the D gene is possibly TRBD1 (5 bases). V lost 0 bases to trimming and J lost 7 bases, with 17 bases between them. The germline V gene has CDR1 SGHNT and CDR2 YYREEE (reference sequence). The CDR3 contains 16 residues. In nucleotides, the CDR3 is TGTGCCAGCAGCTTGGTCCCAGGGTCTCAAGGTAATGAGCAGTTCTTC. Translation gives CASSLVPGSQGNEQFF. The entire variable domain, with the rest obtained from reference TRBV5-4 and TRBJ2-1, is as follows: ETGVTQSPTHLIKTRGQQVTLRCSSQSGHNTVSWYQQALGQGPQFIFQYYREEENGRGNFPPRFSGLQFPNYSSELNVNALELDDSALYLCASSLVPGSQGNEQFFGPGTRLTVL.

This rearrangement joins TRBV20-1 to TRBJ2-3; D is uncertain. V was shortened by 0 bases and J by 1 base, with 5 bases between the two germline ends. Germline loops: CDR1 DFQATT, CDR2 SNEGSKA (reference sequence). This CDR3 comprises 13 residues. As DNA, the CDR3 is TGCAGTGCTAGAGAACCAGGCACAGATACGCAGTATTTT. Translated: CSAREPGTDTQYF.

This clonotype has at least ten counts. The chain recombines TRBV12-3 or TRBV12-4 with TRBJ2-1; D not resolved. This CDR3 has 12 amino acids. V lost 3 bases to trimming and J lost 3 bases, with 3 bases between them. CDR3 sequence reads: CASSLIYNEQFF. DNA of the CDR3: TGTGCCAGCAGTTTGATCTACAATGAGCAGTTCTTC.

In this sample, this clonotype turned up many times. The chain employs TRBV20-1 and TRBJ2-7, with 11 bases identical to TRBD2. The CDR3 extends over 18 amino acids. V was clipped by 0 bases and J by 2 bases; unmatched bases: 12. CDR1 and CDR2 (germline): DFQATT, SNEGSKA (reference sequence). CDR3 amino acids: CSARDGGSGRARAYEQYF. In nucleotides, the CDR3 is TGCAGTGCTAGAGATGGTGGTAGCGGGAGGGCCAGGGCCTACGAGCAGTACTTC.

The chain recombines TRBV7-9 with TRBJ1-6, with D uncertain. Germline CDR1 reads SEHNR; CDR2 reads FQNEAQ (reference sequence). Deletions cut 5 bases from V and 5 bases from J, with 10 bases between. The CDR3 covers 14 residues. CDR3 sequence (DNA): TGTGCCAGCAGCCCGGGCTCGGATAATTCACCCCTCCACTTT. As protein: CASSPGSDNSPLHF.

This clonotype was recorded many times. V gene TRBV7-2 combines with J gene TRBJ2-3; TRBD1 matches at 8 bases. Looked up from germline, CDR1 is SGHTA and CDR2 is FQGNSA. Trimming took 3 bases from V and 4 from J; bases not matched to a gene: 0. CDR3 length: 13 amino acids. The CDR3 nucleotides read TGTGCCAGCAGCTTGGGACAGGCAGATACGCAGTATTTT. It codes for CASSLGQADTQYF.

V is TRBV7-2 and J is TRBJ2-1; no clear D gene. From germline, CDR1 is SGHTA and CDR2 FQGNSA. This CDR3 contains 13 residues. V was shortened by 1 base and J by 6 bases, with 7 bases between the two germline ends. CDR3 sequence (DNA): TGTGCCAGCAGCTTAGGTAGTTTCAATGAGCAGTTCTTC. Amino acids: CASSLGSFNEQFF.

This clonotype occurred a few times. CDR3 sequence reads: CASSLSSGGTGYEQYF. In nucleotides, the CDR3 is TGTGCCAGCAGCCTTTCTAGCGGGGGGACCGGCTACGAGCAGTACTTC. The V call is TRBV7-2, the J call TRBJ2-7, with 11 positions matching TRBD2. Germline loops: CDR1 SGHTA, CDR2 FQGNSA. There are 16 residues in the CDR3. V shed 5 bases and J 3 bases; nucleotides not matched to a gene: 9.

This clonotype was seen at least ten times. This chain uses TRBV28 with TRBJ2-7; D is possibly TRBD2 (5 bases). Trimming stripped 2 bases from V and 6 bases from J, with 11 bases between. CDR1 MDHEN and CDR2 SYDVKM come from the germline V gene. CDR3 length: 13 residues. The CDR3 sequence: CASSLAGHVEQYF. Written as DNA, the CDR3 is TGTGCCAGCAGTTTAGCGGGCCACGTCGAGCAGTACTTC.

This clonotype showed up just a few times. CDR3 sequence (DNA): TGCAGCGTTGGGGTGCGGGCTAGCGGGAGAAACATTCAGTACTTC. It specifies CSVGVRASGRNIQYF. The V gene is TRBV29-1, the J gene TRBJ2-4; 10 nucleotides agree with TRBD2. From germline, CDR1 is SQVTM and CDR2 ANQGSEA. V lost 4 bases to trimming and J lost 6 bases; unmatched junction nucleotides: 9. The CDR3 runs 15 residues.

This clonotype was seen repeatedly, ten times or more. J is TRBJ2-5 and V is TRBV7-2; TRBD2 aligns across 10 bases. CDR1 SGHTA and CDR2 FQGNSA come from the germline V gene. Losses at the gene ends were 2 bases for V and 5 bases for J; bases not matched to a gene: 8. The CDR3 has 16 amino acids. For the CDR3, the DNA is TGTGCCAGCAGCTTAAGAAGCGGGAGGGCCCTTGAGACCCAGTACTTC. Amino acid sequence: CASSLRSGRALETQYF.

There are a few counts of this clonotype. This rearrangement joins TRBV2 to TRBJ2-1; TRBD2 agrees at 7 bases. The germline V gene has CDR1 SNHLY and CDR2 FYNNEI. This CDR3 contains 11 residues. The V segment lost 6 bases and the J segment 9 bases; nucleotides outside the gene matches: 2. The CDR3 protein is CASRQRGEQFF. The DNA for the CDR3 is TGTGCCAGCAGGCAGCGGGGTGAGCAGTTCTTC.

This clonotype occurred many times. V is TRBV28 and J is TRBJ1-1; 9 positions agree with TRBD1. Trimming cost V 6 bases and J 5 bases; bases outside gene matches: 22. Germline-derived CDR1 and CDR2 are MDHEN and SYDVKM. This CDR3 has 19 amino acids. The CDR3 spells CASSPSGTGKPPGRTEAFF. The DNA for the CDR3 is TGTGCCAGCAGCCCTAGCGGGACAGGGAAACCTCCCGGAAGGACTGAAGCTTTCTTT.

V gene TRBV28 combines with J gene TRBJ2-2, with D perhaps TRBD1 or TRBD2 (5 bases each). Germline V CDR1 and CDR2: MDHEN, SYDVKM. This CDR3 region has 18 residues. Trimming removed 3 bases at V and 3 bases at J, with 20 bases between. CDR3 sequence reads: CASSFPWGIGSHTGELFF. CDR3 nucleotides: TGTGCCAGCAGTTTTCCGTGGGGGATCGGGTCCCACACCGGGGAGCTGTTTTTT.

This clonotype was counted many times. The CDR3 nucleotides read TGTGCCAGCAATCTTCAGGGGGCTGGCACAGATACGCAGTATTTT. This encodes CASNLQGAGTDTQYF. The rearrangement links TRBV12-3 or TRBV12-4 to TRBJ2-3; TRBD1 agrees at 8 bases. V shed 7 bases and J 1 base; nucleotides not matched to a gene: 7. CDR3 length: 15 amino acids.